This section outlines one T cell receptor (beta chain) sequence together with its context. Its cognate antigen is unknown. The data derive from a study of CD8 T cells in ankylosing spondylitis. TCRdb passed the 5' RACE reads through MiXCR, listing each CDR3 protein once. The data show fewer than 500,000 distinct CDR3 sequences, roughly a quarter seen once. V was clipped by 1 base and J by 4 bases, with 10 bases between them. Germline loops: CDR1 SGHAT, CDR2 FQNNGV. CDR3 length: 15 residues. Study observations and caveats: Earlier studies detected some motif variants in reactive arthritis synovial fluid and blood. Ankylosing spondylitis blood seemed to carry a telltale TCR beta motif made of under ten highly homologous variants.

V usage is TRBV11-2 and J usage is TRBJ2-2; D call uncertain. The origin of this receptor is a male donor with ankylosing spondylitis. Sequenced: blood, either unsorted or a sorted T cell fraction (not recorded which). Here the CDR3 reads CASSLAVAATGELFF. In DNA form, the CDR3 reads TGTGCCAGCAGCTTAGCCGTGGCGGCCACCGGGGAGCTGTTTTTT. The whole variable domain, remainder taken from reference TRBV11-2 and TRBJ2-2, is EAGVAQSPRYKIIEKRQSVAFWCNPISGHATLYWYQQILGQGPKLLIQFQNNGVVDDSQLPKDRFSAERLKGVDSTLKIQPAKLEDSAVYLCASSLAVAATGELFFGEGSRLTVL.